This TCR beta chain is drawn from a study of beta chain features in type 1 diabetes. Study-level points and caveats: All four CD4+ subsets from Type 1 diabetes patients carried moderately but significantly shorter TCRB CDR3s.

Reverse transcription of all isolated RNA meant that expressed TCRB transcripts were sequenced. Only in-frame clones appear in the TCRdb table, and some are missing; sequencing was by immunoSEQ multiplex PCR. The data hold about 120,000 clones, with less than 20% observed a single time. The CDR3 has 13 residues. Trimming left V 0 bases short and J 6 bases short, with 5 bases between. The germline V gene encodes CDR1 LGHNA and CDR2 YSLEER. Concerning this clone itself: The antigen is undetermined.

Sequencing was carried out using central memory CD4+ T cells from blood. This chain links TRBV4-3 with TRBJ2-2; D is unclear. The TCR originated in a man between 25 and 39 years old with type 1 diabetes. The CDR3 DNA sequence: TGCGCCAGCAGCCAAGAAAACGCCGGGGAGCTGTTTTTT. As protein: CASSQENAGELFF.